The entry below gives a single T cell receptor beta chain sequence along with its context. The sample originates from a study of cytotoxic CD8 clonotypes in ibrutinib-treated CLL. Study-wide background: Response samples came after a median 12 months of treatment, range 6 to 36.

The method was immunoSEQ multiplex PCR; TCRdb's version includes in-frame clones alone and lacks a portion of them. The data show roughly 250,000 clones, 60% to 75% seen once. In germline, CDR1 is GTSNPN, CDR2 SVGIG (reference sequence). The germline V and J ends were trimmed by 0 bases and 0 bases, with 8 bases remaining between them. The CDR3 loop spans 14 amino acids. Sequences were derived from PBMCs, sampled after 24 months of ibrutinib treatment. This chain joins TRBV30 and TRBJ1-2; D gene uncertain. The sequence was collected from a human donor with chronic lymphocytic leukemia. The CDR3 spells CAWSVAGSNYGYTF. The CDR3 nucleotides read TGTGCCTGGAGTGTGGCCGGATCTAACTATGGCTACACCTTC.